This entry describes one T cell receptor beta chain. In its sample, this clonotype was seen many times. No cognate antigen has been identified for it. No qualities accompany the bases; no much larger clone lies one base away. These data come from a study of T-cell reconstitution after alpha-beta-depleted transplantation in children (dated by TCRdb to 2015 to 2016). Regarding the research as a whole: Using TCR repertoire profiling, the study quantitatively followed how T-cell immune reconstitution unfolded in children after TCRalphabeta/CD19-depleted allogeneic hematopoietic cell transplantation.

To prepare the library, PCR was applied. Sequencer: Illumina HiSeq 2500. TCR library preparation used molecular barcoding, with unique molecular identifiers applied to normalize quantification of the TCRbeta repertoire. The raw public data were reprocessed by TCRdb itself: fastp quality trimming at Q25, MiXCR clonotype calling, in-frame beta chains only. Rows with one shared CDR3 protein collapse into an entry with the most common genes and DNA. This sample lists more than 550,000 distinct CDR3 sequences; over 9.5% were detected once. The biggest ten clones account for less than 5% of the sample. The germline V gene gives CDR1 as SGDLS and CDR2 as YYNGEE. The junction shows trimming of 0 bases on V and 0 bases on J, plus 6 bases between the germline ends. The CDR3 holds 14 amino acids from the cysteine to the phenylalanine. The kept DNA is CDR3 alone, 42 bases in frame from the first base.

The receptor chain draws on TRBV9 and TRBJ1-2; TRBD1 is possibly the D segment (5 matching bases). The TCR originated in a human donor who donated a stem cell graft to a child with acute myeloid leukemia. Here the sequenced sample was PBMCs from the stem cell graft donor, taken from the stem cell graft. Here is the DNA: TGTGCCAGCAGCGTAGTAGGGGCTAACTATGGCTACACCTTC. The encoded protein is CASSVVGANYGYTF.